This entry concerns a single T cell receptor (beta chain). This clone has only a few counts. The antigen this receptor binds is unknown. No qualities accompany the bases; no much larger clone lies one base away. The data are from a study of cytomegalovirus exposure and HLA in healthy donors (dated by TCRdb to 2016 to 2017). Background for the entire study: An earlier analysis of more than 550 of the donors reported 276 Gb of sequence data and 95 million to 140 million unique TCR beta sequences obtained from approximately 180 million T cells. An early release that covered some 630 HLA-typed donors contained around 300 gigabases of sequencing data and around 85 million unique TCR sequences. Among the approximately 420 genotyped donors, approximately 81% belonged to the genetic ancestry cluster associated with self-reported Caucasian donors. The aim of the study was to test whether cataloging public T cell receptors could identify signatures of past pathogen exposure. The study used immunosequencing to profile the T cell repertoires of hundreds of subjects and linked those repertoires to cytomegalovirus serostatus. Along with the 666-subject first cohort, a separate validation cohort of around 110 different subjects was used. High-throughput TCR immunosequencing, statistical association of individual TCRs with disease status, and machine learning were combined to predict cytomegalovirus infection status. A later analysis re-examined previously published TCR beta repertoires from 610 or so donors and added high-resolution HLA genotyping to investigate patterns of TCR occurrence. The later analysis used no new phenotypic data to find candidate immune exposures, relying instead on TCR beta sequences and their occurrence across donors. An earlier analysis of fewer than 700 of the donors applied high-throughput TCR beta sequencing to assess whether each TCR beta V gene segment acted as functional or pseudogenic. Donor age, sex, ethnicity and CMV serostatus were compiled alongside the repertoire data. In a later genetic analysis, genome-wide SNP genotypes for about 65% of the 666 donors were used, and that subset was treated as a discovery cohort. All discovery cohort repertoires had been generated using a single sequencing platform. HLA typing included class I and class II loci at four-digit resolution. Typing coverage differed by locus: A, B, C, DRB1 and DQB1 were typed in about 620-640 donors, DQA1 in 500 to 550, DPA1 in approximately 610, and DPB1 in 400 to 480. Because of strong linkage in the cohort, four or five DR-DQ haplotypes were treated as single units for association and clustering. Among about 410 genotyped donors of the cohort, an average of roughly 230,000 unique TCR beta nucleotide sequences was sequenced per donor, of which about 18% were non-productive. Findings and caveats that apply to the study as a whole: The authors suggested that the approach could potentially be generalized to other disease states and immunological phenotypes. CMV serostatus was the only immune exposure information available for the cohort. HLA typing was unavailable for some donors at each locus, so association tests used only the typed subset. A further reported finding was that TCR beta sequences accurately predicted the HLA-A and HLA-B alleles for most subjects in the first cohort. Across donors, most TCR sequences were observed very rarely, whereas some public TCRs were present in many individuals. According to a later analysis, parvovirus B19, influenza, CMV and Epstein-Barr virus appeared linked to several top co-occurrence clusters. The 87-base-pair reads could not distinguish some IMGT-functional V segments, including TRBV6-2 and TRBV6-3, so those segments were excluded. A later genetic analysis associated a missense DCLRE1C variant with V-gene and J-gene trimming of TCR beta chains, and an independent cohort replicated the association. In a later analysis, HLA-associated TCR beta chains were found to be more clonally expanded and to have lower generation probabilities than equally common non-associated chains. A later analysis found that TCR association rates varied across HLA loci, with DRB1 alleles showing the most associated TCRs and HLA-C alleles the fewest. A later genetic analysis reported fewer N-insertions in productive TCRs among donors in an Asian-associated ancestry cluster than the roughly 620-donor mean. The classifier was reported to diagnose cytomegalovirus status with high specificity and sensitivity in both the original cohort and the validation cohort. In the study, approximately 160 TCR beta chains were listed as associated with cytomegalovirus. The cohort was sequenced for TCR beta chains only, and without alpha or paired-chain data the features that could be detected were limited. In a later analysis, 15,000 to 20,000 TCR beta sequences were associated with specific HLA alleles at a false discovery rate of 0.05. A cluster of highly shared sequence variants was judged likely to represent a technical artifact of the sequencing pipeline. The presence/absence analyses assumed that sequencing depth was roughly uniform across donors, and that assumption may not be true. Most CMV-associated TCR beta chains appeared to be HLA-restricted in a later analysis, and the HLA associations seemed to be driven largely by CMV exposure. An earlier analysis of approximately 540 of the donors showed that most TCR beta V segments appeared in productive rearrangements either about 87% or about 30% of the time, which broadly matched IMGT annotations. A few of the identified cytomegalovirus-associated TCR beta chains were confirmed in vitro to be specific for cytomegalovirus antigens. Because counts were too low, about 18 rarely observed V segments, including chromosome 9 orphons, were excluded from the earlier analysis of several hundred of the donors. Assigning TCR associations to individual alleles was difficult when HLA alleles, especially DR and DQ, strongly co-occurred. Correlated functional status among segregating V segments might be attributable to linkage disequilibrium, but an unknown experimental factor could not be ruled out.

The cohort comprised hundreds of healthy bone marrow donors. Cohort members were all nominally healthy when sampled, although unrecorded immune exposures were likely present. The donor tested CMV seropositive, placing the donor among the 289 seropositive members of the cohort. Each donor provided a peripheral blood sample, and peripheral blood mononuclear cells were used for TCR beta sequencing. Genomic DNA extraction from the blood cell samples was performed with the Qiagen DNeasy Blood Extraction Kit. Sequences SGHAT (CDR1) and FQNNGV (CDR2) are obtained from the germline V gene. The CDR3 starts with the cysteine, ends with the phenylalanine, and has 16 residues. Just the 48-base CDR3 DNA is kept, in frame starting at base 1. The V end gives up 2 bases and the J end 6 bases, leaving 8 bases in the junction not matched to a gene. Library preparation used the immunoSEQ multiplex PCR assay. For the multiplex PCR, a mixture combining 60 forward primers for TCR Vbeta segments and 13 reverse primers for TCR Jbeta segments was used. Amplification of the CDR3 region of rearranged TCR beta genes was performed with a multiplex PCR assay on genomic DNA. The Illumina HiSeq System was used to sequence the amplified TCR beta libraries as 87-base-pair reads. In the original analysis: A later analysis counted some 74 million unique TCR beta chains across the 550 to 800 repertoires, and some 11 million of these chains were shared by at least two donors. A nearest-neighbor algorithm error-corrected the raw reads and collapsed the reads into unique sequences, merging closely related sequences to remove PCR and sequencing errors. Alignment of CDR3 sequences to IMGT reference sequences was used to assign V, D and J gene segments. For a sequence to be retained, a match of at least six nucleotides to both a V gene segment and a J gene segment was required. Rearrangements were classified as productive when the CDR3 lacked stop codons and remained in frame with V and J, and all other rearrangements were classified as non-productive. CDR3 was defined according to IMGT convention as the region running from the second conserved V-encoded cysteine to the conserved J-encoded phenylalanine. The earlier analysis of about 620 of the donors excluded sequences that lacked an unambiguous match to a single V gene segment. An earlier analysis of almost 600 of the donors classified V segments as functional when productive rearrangements were above 56.7% and as segregating when the standard deviation between donors was above 5%. A statistical classification framework was developed to diagnose cytomegalovirus status using the catalog of TCR beta chain sequences. In a later analysis, V and J genes were assigned by comparing TCR nucleotide sequences against IMGT/GENE-DB human TR gene sequences. The TCRdist pipeline was used in a later analysis to assign CDR3 sequences and most-parsimonious VDJ recombination scenarios. In a later analysis, each TCR beta chain was defined by its CDR3 amino acid sequence together with its V-gene family, and reads lacking a unique V-gene family were excluded. In a later analysis, 450 to 600 highly shared, low-generation-probability nucleotide sequences were removed to address suspected cross-contamination and a sequencing artifact. In a later analysis, a clonal expansion index was calculated for each public chain from normalized within-repertoire ranks of inferred template counts. In a later analysis, generation probabilities were computed using a VDJ recombination model fitted to out-of-frame rearrangements, and the results were checked against IGoR. A later analysis scored TCR-TCR, TCR-HLA and TCR-CMV co-occurrence with hypergeometric tests, applying a repertoire-size bias correction to TCR pairs. False discovery rates were estimated in a later analysis by permuting HLA or CMV assignments 20 times. In a later analysis, co-occurring TCRs were grouped using DBSCAN, with TCRdist sequence similarity added in when clustering inside HLA-allele-positive subsets. Repertoires with fewer than 30,000 or more than 120,000 public chains, plus five repertoires with anomalous nucleotide sharing, were excluded from co-occurrence clustering. TCRdb took this table from immuneACCESS and kept in-frame rearrangements with V and J called. Such tables lack part of the clones; where checked against another copy, unresolved V genes explain under half of the gap, and the rest is unexplained. Clonal size and the V and J genes are those of that table, whereas D and trimming came from the DNA. The sample records approximately 160,000 clones, more than 60% of which are singletons. The top ten clones comprise 7% of the sample.

Sequencing was performed on PBMCs. The receptor chain draws on TRBV11-2 and TRBJ2-2, with 8 junctional bases fitting TRBD1. This clonotype was obtained from a woman aged 40-49 years in good health and CMV-seropositive. The CDR3 sequence is CASSLRTGLIPGELFF. The DNA sequence reads TGTGCCAGCAGCTTAAGGACAGGGCTAATTCCCGGGGAGCTGTTTTTT.